This T cell receptor (beta chain) originates from a study of breast tumors, draining lymph nodes, adjacent tissues (TCRdb year 2016). Background on the whole study: In breast cancer patients, the study compared the TCR beta repertoires of tumor, adjacent nontumor tissue and axillary lymph nodes. The study was designed to assess the relationships and possible T-cell exchange between tumor, surrounding tissue and draining lymph node repertoires in human breast cancer.

This sample was sequenced with an Illumina HiSeq 2000. Multiplex PCR amplification was used to generate the TCR beta chain libraries. The amplified TCR beta chain products were analyzed by high-throughput sequencing. The public reads were reprocessed in TCRdb via fastp at Q25 and MiXCR, keeping in-frame beta chains. Rows are combined by CDR3 protein, so each entry shows the most common genes and DNA. The sample table holds about 140,000 distinct CDR3 sequences, of which 30% to 35% were seen once. Roughly 2.2% of the sample rests with the top ten. What the research found in general, with its limitations: Tumor and nontumor tissue repertoires were significantly more similar in luminal-like than in basal-like breast cancer. The conclusion that tumor T cells originate in lymph nodes was framed as consistent with a hypothesis rather than directly demonstrated. T-cell repertoire diversity in tumors was found to be lower than in lymph nodes but higher than in nontumor tissue, and preferential V and J gene usage was observed. A scenario in which most tumor T cells derive from the lymph node and then expand within tumor tissue was judged to be consistent with the data.

The CDR3 holds 14 amino acids from the cysteine to the phenylalanine. The only DNA kept is the CDR3, 42 bases in frame from the first base. V sheds 7 bases and J sheds 0 bases, leaving 13 bases between their ends. The germline V gene encodes CDR1 SQVTM and CDR2 ANQGSEA. The lymph node samples were taken from the axillary draining lymph nodes of breast cancer patients. This clonotype occurred many times. What this receptor recognizes is not known. Per-nucleotide qualities are absent, and no much larger clonotype sits a single base away. Source material: axillary lymph node tissue. Recombination connected TRBV29-1 to TRBJ2-1; TRBD1 is a possible D gene, resting on 5 matching bases. This receptor was identified in a female donor with breast cancer. Some clones in this sample may be carry-over from other donors' samples. The DNA sequence is given as TGCAGCGCCTCGGACACCGGCTCCTACAATGAGCAGTTCTTC. The translation is CSASDTGSYNEQFF.